This TCR beta chain was retrieved from a study of blood T cell repertoires in COVID-19. Overall study: COVID-19 samples, acute and convalescent, were from the United States, Italy and Spain.

CDR3 length equals 15 residues. Germline V gene sequence: CDR1 KGHSH, CDR2 LQKENI. V was clipped by 3 bases and J by 7 bases; unmatched bases: 4. In the authors' methods: From reference gene primer amplification, estimates of nucleated cell counts were derived. Clones were sequenced by immunoSEQ multiplex PCR, and TCRdb holds only the in-frame ones, with some missing. Clonal size and the V and J genes are those of that table, whereas D and trimming came from the DNA. The sample has approximately 200,000 clones, roughly three quarters seen once. Seattle patients were enrolled during active infection and followed longitudinally.

The source of this sequence is a middle-aged woman with COVID-19, enrolled during active disease. The chain couples TRBV18 to TRBJ2-3; TRBD2 aligns across 13 bases. The sample was peripheral blood. DNA of the CDR3: TGTGCCAGCTCACCCACTAGCGGGGGGGCGCATACGCAGTATTTT. It translates to CASSPTSGGAHTQYF. The full variable domain, its missing parts supplied by reference TRBV18 and TRBJ2-3, is NAGVMQNPRHLVRRRGQEARLRCSPMKGHSHVYWYRQLPEEGLKFMVYLQKENIIDESGMPKERFSAEFPKEGPSILRIQQVVRGDSAAYFCASSPTSGGAHTQYFGPGTRLTVL.